This entry lists 16 T cell receptor beta chains sequenced from one sample in a study of blood T cells in healthy people across ages. Primed by a sample-barcoded 5' primer and a J-beta primer mix, a second PCR proceeded for 7 to 11 cycles. MiXCR, applied by TCRdb to the 5' RACE reads, yields one record per CDR3 protein. The sample carries 1.8 million or so distinct CDR3 sequences, 39% recorded once. The sample taken for sequencing was blood. These receptors came from a human donor in good health.

This clonotype was found a few times. The chain couples TRBV5-6 to TRBJ2-3, with a weak D call TRBD1 (5 bases). This CDR3 has 15 amino acids. Germline CDR1 reads SGHDT; CDR2 reads YYEEEE. V lost 3 bases and J lost 5, with 16 bases in between. CDR3 nucleotide sequence: TGTGCCAGCAGCTCACGATCAGGGCGGAAAGATACGCAGTATTTT. Translated, it gives CASSSRSGRKDTQYF. Based on the CDR3 plus reference TRBV5-6 and TRBJ2-3, the full variable domain is DAGVTQSPTHLIKTRGQQVTLRCSPKSGHDTVSWYQQALGQGPQFIFQYYEEEERQRGNFPDRFSGHQFPNYSSELNVNALLLGDSALYLCASSSRSGRKDTQYFGPGTRLTVL.

There are a few counts of this clonotype. V and J are TRBV7-2 and TRBJ1-2, with TRBD1 matching 8 bases. There are 19 residues in the CDR3. V lost 5 bases to trimming and J lost 7 bases; unmatched junction nucleotides: 24. Germline-derived CDR1 and CDR2 are SGHTA and FQGNSA. CDR3 protein: CASSGRHWGRTGLEGGYTF. As DNA, the CDR3 is TGTGCCAGCAGCGGACGACATTGGGGACGGACAGGGTTGGAGGGTGGCTACACCTTC.

The genes are TRBV9 and TRBJ1-1, with D unresolved. Germline V gene lookup returns CDR1 SGDLS and CDR2 YYNGEE. The CDR3 spans 14 residues. Trimming stripped 7 bases from V and 5 bases from J, with 18 bases between. The CDR3 sequence is CASSKEGTATEAFF. CDR3 nucleotide sequence: TGTGCCAGCTCTAAGGAGGGCACGGCAACTGAAGCTTTCTTT. Together with reference TRBV9 and TRBJ1-1, the CDR3 gives the full variable domain: DSGVTQTPKHLITATGQRVTLRCSPRSGDLSVYWYQQSLDQGLQFLIQYYNGEERAKGNILERFSAQQFPDLHSELNLSSLELGDSALYFCASSKEGTATEAFFGQGTRLTVV.

J is TRBJ2-5 and V is TRBV6-4; TRBD1 agrees at 11 bases. This CDR3 is 15 amino acids long. V lost 3 bases, J lost 2 bases, and 2 bases stayed unmatched. Germline V gene lookup returns CDR1 MRHNA and CDR2 SNTAGT. The CDR3 loop is CASSEGTGGQETQYF. The CDR3 DNA sequence: TGTGCCAGCAGTGAAGGGACAGGGGGTCAAGAGACCCAGTACTTC.

This clonotype was seen a few times. This chain joins TRBV7-2 and TRBJ2-5, with D possibly being TRBD1 (6 bases). The V end was cut by 3 bases, the J end by 1 base, with 12 bases between. Per the germline V gene, CDR1 is SGHTA and CDR2 is FQGNSA. This CDR3 spans 15 amino acids. The DNA of the CDR3 is TGTGCCAGCAGCTTTTATTCGGACAGCCAAGAGACCCAGTACTTC. Its protein product is CASSFYSDSQETQYF.

The J gene is TRBJ1-2, the V gene TRBV7-2; no definite D call. The CDR3 covers 14 residues. Trimming removed 1 base from V and 2 bases from J, with 8 bases in between. Germline-derived CDR1 and CDR2 are SGHTA and FQGNSA. Here the CDR3 DNA reads TGTGCCAGCAGCTTAGAAATCCTCAACTATGGCTACACCTTC. It codes for CASSLEILNYGYTF. The full variable domain, in which reference TRBV7-2 and TRBJ1-2 provide the parts outside the CDR3, is GAGVSQSPSNKVTEKGKDVELRCDPISGHTALYWYRQSLGQGLEFLIYFQGNSAPDKSGLPSDRFSAERTGGSVSTLTIQRTQQEDSAVYLCASSLEILNYGYTFGSGTRLTVV.

CDR3 in DNA: TGCAGCGTTGAAGTGAACGGGAATGAGCAGTTCTTC. Translation gives CSVEVNGNEQFF. V usage is TRBV29-1 and J usage is TRBJ2-1; D not resolved. Germline lookup yields CDR1 SQVTM and CDR2 ANQGSEA. With 1 base removed from V and 7 bases from J, the gap between germline ends came to 8 bases. This CDR3 is built from 12 residues.

The chain employs TRBV14 and TRBJ2-7, with no clear D. Germline CDR1 is SGHDN and CDR2 is FVKESK. There are 15 residues in the CDR3. Trimming removed 0 bases from V and 6 bases from J, with 15 bases in between. CDR3 region: CASSQDQVPFSEQYF. The DNA for the CDR3 is TGTGCCAGCAGCCAAGATCAAGTCCCCTTCTCCGAGCAGTACTTC.

This clonotype was seen a few times. V usage is TRBV28 and J usage is TRBJ2-5, with D perhaps TRBD2 (5 bases). The CDR3 contains 14 residues. Between the trimmed V and J ends, which lost 5 bases and 5 bases, there was a span of 15 bases. Looked up from germline, CDR1 is MDHEN and CDR2 is SYDVKM. The CDR3 DNA follows: TGTGCCAGCAGTCCGAGGGCTAGATGGGAGACCCAGTACTTC. As protein: CASSPRARWETQYF.

The table lists this clonotype with a few counts. The chain uses TRBV5-5 and TRBJ1-1, with D perhaps matching TRBD1 (5 bases). Germline V gives CDR1 SGHKS, CDR2 YYEKEE (reference sequence). The CDR3 loop spans 16 amino acids. V was trimmed by 4 bases and J by 9 bases, leaving 25 bases between them. Here the CDR3 reads CASSQTPGGELSQAFF. The DNA for the CDR3 is TGTGCCAGCAGCCAAACCCCTGGGGGGGAACTCAGCCAAGCTTTCTTT.

This clonotype was seen more than once but under ten times. The rearrangement links TRBV30 to TRBJ1-1; D call uncertain. The germline V gene encodes CDR1 GTSNPN and CDR2 SVGIG (reference sequence). The germline V and J ends were trimmed by 2 bases and 1 base, with 5 bases remaining between them. The CDR3 runs to 12 residues. The CDR3: CAWSRRNTEAFF. The CDR3 DNA reads as TGTGCCTGGAGTCGGAGGAACACTGAAGCTTTCTTT. The full variable domain, with the rest looked up from reference TRBV30 and TRBJ1-1, is SQTIHQWPATLVQPVGSPLSLECTVEGTSNPNLYWYRQAAGRGLQLLFYSVGIGQISSEVPQNLSASRPQDRQFILSSKKLLLSDSGFYLCAWSRRNTEAFFGQGTRLTVV.

This clonotype was detected only a few times. The gene calls are TRBV5-1 and TRBJ1-2; D remains unclear. Looked up from germline, CDR1 is SGHRS and CDR2 is YFSETQ. CDR3 length equals 13 residues. V shed 2 bases and J shed 5 bases, with 10 bases lying between them. CDR3 residues: CASSFRQDYGYTF. DNA of the CDR3: TGCGCCAGCAGCTTTCGGCAGGATTATGGCTACACCTTC.

The V gene is TRBV20-1, the J gene TRBJ2-7; D remains unclear. Trimming removed 8 bases from V and 0 bases from J, with 14 bases in between. CDR3 size: 13 residues. Germline CDR1 reads DFQATT; CDR2 reads SNEGSKA (reference sequence). CDR3 DNA: TGCAGTACGGCCAGGCAGAGCTCCTACGAGCAGTACTTC. It specifies CSTARQSSYEQYF.

The genes are TRBV12-3 or TRBV12-4 and TRBJ2-7; the match to TRBD1 covers 8 bases. V lost 5 bases and J lost 7; bases outside the gene matches: 7. The CDR3 totals 13 residues. The CDR3 region has the DNA TGTGCCAGCAGTGCAGGGGGCCCGTGGGAGCAGTACTTC. Protein product: CASSAGGPWEQYF.

This clonotype was found a few times. CDR3 sequence: CASSPTSFVNIQYF. Here the CDR3 DNA reads TGTGCCAGCAGCCCGACTAGCTTCGTGAACATTCAGTACTTC. This chain links TRBV7-2 with TRBJ2-4; 7 bases fit TRBD2. The CDR3 contains 14 residues. Looked up from germline, CDR1 is SGHTA and CDR2 is FQGNSA. J lost 7 bases, V lost 5 bases, and 8 bases had no gene match. Full variable domain (missing parts from reference TRBV7-2 and TRBJ2-4): GAGVSQSPSNKVTEKGKDVELRCDPISGHTALYWYRQSLGQGLEFLIYFQGNSAPDKSGLPSDRFSAERTGGSVSTLTIQRTQQEDSAVYLCASSPTSFVNIQYFGAGTRLSVL.

J is TRBJ2-1 and V is TRBV12-3 or TRBV12-4, with a possible D match to TRBD2 (5 bases). The CDR3 loop spans 16 amino acids. With 7 bases removed from V and 8 bases from J, the gap between germline ends came to 24 bases. CDR3 bases: TGTGCCAGCATTGAGGCCTTGGGGAGTCTGGTAGATGAGCAGTTCTTC. Protein sequence: CASIEALGSLVDEQFF.